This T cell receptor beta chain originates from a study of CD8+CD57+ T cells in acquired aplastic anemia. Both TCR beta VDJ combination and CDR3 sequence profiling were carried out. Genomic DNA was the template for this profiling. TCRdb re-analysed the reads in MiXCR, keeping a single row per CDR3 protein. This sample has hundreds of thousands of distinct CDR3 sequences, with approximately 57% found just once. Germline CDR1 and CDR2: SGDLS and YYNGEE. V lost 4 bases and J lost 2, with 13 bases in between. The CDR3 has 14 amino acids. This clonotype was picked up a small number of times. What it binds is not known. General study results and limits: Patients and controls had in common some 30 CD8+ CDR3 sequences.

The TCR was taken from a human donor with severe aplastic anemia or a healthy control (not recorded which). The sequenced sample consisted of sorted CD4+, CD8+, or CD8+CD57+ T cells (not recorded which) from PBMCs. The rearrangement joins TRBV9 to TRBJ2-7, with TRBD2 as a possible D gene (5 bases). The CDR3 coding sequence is TGTGCCAGCAGCTCCCCCGGGGTGGCCTACGAGCAGTACTTC. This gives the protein CASSSPGVAYEQYF.